The clone carrying this TCR beta chain was detected only once. The antigen is undetermined. Every patient was affected by relapse after autologous stem cell transplantation, while exposure to brentuximab vedotin was not uniform. The best responses consisted of complete response, partial response or progressive disease. These data belong to a study of PD-1 blockade in classical Hodgkin lymphoma. This CDR3 is 17 amino acids long. Germline loops: CDR1 SGHAT, CDR2 FQNNGV. V shed 5 bases and J 3 bases; nucleotides not matched to a gene: 7. The study's findings and limits: The drivers behind the repertoire differences, possibly disease activity or prior therapy, remain undefined.

TCRdb's copy holds only in-frame clones and misses some; the assay was immunoSEQ multiplex PCR. The sample has some 23,000 clones, almost 70% seen once. Source: peripheral blood mononuclear cells (PBMCs), taken at baseline. The rearrangement joins TRBV11-2 to TRBJ2-1, with TRBD2 matching over 13 bases. This TCR came from a human donor with classical Hodgkin lymphoma. The CDR3 nucleotides read TGTGCCAGCAGCGCCCCGACTAGCGGGGGGCTCTACAATGAGCAGTTCTTC. Amino acid sequence: CASSAPTSGGLYNEQFF.